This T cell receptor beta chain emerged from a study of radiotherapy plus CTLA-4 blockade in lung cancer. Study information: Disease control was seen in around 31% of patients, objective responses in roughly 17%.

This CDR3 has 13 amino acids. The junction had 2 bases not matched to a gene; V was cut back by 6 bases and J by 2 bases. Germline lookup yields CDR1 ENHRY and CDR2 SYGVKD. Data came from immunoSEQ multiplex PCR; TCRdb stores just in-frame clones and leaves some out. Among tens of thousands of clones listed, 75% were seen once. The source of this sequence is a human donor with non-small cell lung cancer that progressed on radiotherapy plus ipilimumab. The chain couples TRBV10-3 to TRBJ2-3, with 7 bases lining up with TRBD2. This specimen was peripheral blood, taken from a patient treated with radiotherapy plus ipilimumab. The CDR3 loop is CAISQRDTDTQYF. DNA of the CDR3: TGTGCCATCAGCCAGCGGGACACAGATACGCAGTATTTT.